The clone carrying this TCR beta chain occurred a few times. This entry is derived from a study of cytomegalovirus exposure and HLA in healthy donors. Turning to the study itself: Sequencing of some 190 million T cells in an earlier analysis found 95 million to 120 million unique TCR beta sequences.

Trimming pared 0 bases from V and 0 bases from J, leaving 6 bases between. The V gene's germline CDR1 is MRHNA and CDR2 SNTAGT. This CDR3 region has 16 residues. Amplification used 60 Vbeta primers and 13 Jbeta primers. Here immunoSEQ multiplex PCR was the method, and the copy in TCRdb shows in-frame clones only, minus some. The sample lists some 170,000 clones, 80% occurring once. This rearrangement joins TRBV6-4 to TRBJ1-6; D remains ambiguous. This TCR came from a man younger than 35 in good health and CMV-seropositive. The specimen sequenced was PBMCs. CDR3 residues: CASSDSPGSYNSPLHF. Written as DNA, the CDR3 is TGTGCCAGCAGTGACTCCCCAGGCTCCTATAATTCACCCCTCCACTTT.